The present TCR beta chain was sequenced within a study of cytomegalovirus exposure and HLA in healthy donors. Sequenced by immunoSEQ multiplex PCR; TCRdb stores in-frame clones only, minus some. The sample has over 200,000 clones, about 90% seen once. This clone has only a few counts. The source is a woman younger than 45 in good health and CMV-seronegative. The sequenced material came from PBMCs.

CDR3 DNA: TGTGCCAGCAGTCCCCATAGTGGGGAGCTGTTTTTT. Translated, it gives CASSPHSGELFF. The chain couples TRBV6-6 to TRBJ2-2, with D uncertain. The CDR3 totals 12 residues. The V and J ends lost 5 bases and 8 bases respectively, with 9 bases between them. Per germline, CDR1 MNHNY and CDR2 SVGAGI (reference sequence).